This T cell receptor beta chain was sequenced during a study of cytomegalovirus exposure and HLA in healthy donors. In germline, CDR1 is SQVTM, CDR2 ANQGSEA. The CDR3 spans 11 residues. V shed 7 bases and J 5 bases; nucleotides not matched to a gene: 0. The primer mix had 60 Vbeta and 13 Jbeta primers. The assay was immunoSEQ multiplex PCR, and TCRdb's table has in-frame clones only and misses some. The table has 100,000 to 120,000 clones, 69% seen once. The sample was PBMCs. The sequence derives from a man younger than 45 in good health and CMV-seronegative. V is TRBV29-1 and J is TRBJ2-7; 12 nucleotides match TRBD2. The CDR3 sequence: CSGTSGDEQYF. As DNA, the CDR3 is TGCAGCGGGACTAGCGGGGACGAGCAGTACTTC.